The 32 T cell receptor beta chains below come from one sample, sequenced in a study of blood T cell repertoires in COVID-19. Data came from immunoSEQ multiplex PCR; TCRdb stores just in-frame clones and leaves some out. There are about 21,000 clones in the sample; 91% occur only once, and roughly 7.3% lies in the top ten. Sequencing input: peripheral blood. The origin of the receptors is a man aged 70 or older with active COVID-19.

The V call is TRBV19, the J call TRBJ2-1; 7 bases line up with TRBD1. This CDR3 spans 13 amino acids. Germline CDR1 LNHDA, CDR2 SQIVND (reference sequence). V shed 6 bases, J shed 4 bases, and the junction held 3 bases outside the gene matches. CDR3 residues: CASSLTGYNEQFF. The CDR3 nucleotides are TGTGCCAGTAGCCTGACAGGGTACAATGAGCAGTTCTTC.

V and J are TRBV7-2 and TRBJ1-1; a weak D match, TRBD1 (5 bases). Germline CDR1 reads SGHTA; CDR2 reads FQGNSA. The CDR3 length is 14 residues. Trimming took 3 bases from V and 0 from J, leaving 8 bases between them. In DNA, the CDR3 is TGTGCCAGCAGCTTCAACAGGTTGAACACTGAAGCTTTCTTT. Encoded protein: CASSFNRLNTEAFF.

The CDR3 DNA reads TGTGCCAGCAGCCAAACCAGGAGGCGGGAGACCCAGTACTTC. Residues: CASSQTRRRETQYF. This sequence joins TRBV3-1 (or the pseudogene TRBV3-2) and TRBJ2-5, with D perhaps matching TRBD2 (5 bases). In germline, CDR1 is LGHDT, CDR2 YNNKEL (reference sequence). CDR3 size: 14 residues. With 2 bases removed from V and 5 bases from J, the gap between germline ends came to 12 bases.

The chain recombines TRBV4-1 with TRBJ2-2; the D gene is possibly TRBD1 (6 bases). Trimming left V 4 bases short and J 5 bases short, with 23 bases between. Germline CDR1 MGHRA, CDR2 YSYEKL. CDR3 length: 18 amino acids. The chain's CDR3 is CASSRPGTPSARTGELFF. The DNA for the CDR3 is TGCGCCAGCAGCCGACCCGGGACACCCTCCGCGAGGACCGGGGAGCTGTTTTTT.

J is TRBJ2-7 and V is TRBV7-2, with no clear D. CDR3 length equals 15 residues. The V gene's germline CDR1 is SGHTA and CDR2 FQGNSA. Trimming shortened V by 5 bases and J by 1 base, and 15 bases separated the two germline ends. Here the CDR3 DNA reads TGTGCCAGCAGCGACGGCTGGGCCAGGTCCTACGAGCAGTACTTC. Translating it yields CASSDGWARSYEQYF.

The chain combines TRBV12-3 or TRBV12-4 with TRBJ1-1, with no clear D. CDR3 length: 12 amino acids. The V end was cut by 6 bases, the J end by 7 bases, with 12 bases between. The chain's CDR3 is CASRHSSGEAFF. The CDR3 coding sequence is TGTGCCAGCAGGCACTCGTCGGGTGAAGCTTTCTTT.

The V call is TRBV5-6, the J call TRBJ1-2, with 7 bases that match TRBD1. V trimming: 1 base; J trimming: 4 bases; junction bases outside the gene matches: 7. There are 15 residues in the CDR3. The V gene's germline CDR1 is SGHDT and CDR2 YYEEEE. CDR3 in amino acids: CASSLQTGYSYGYTF. In DNA form, the CDR3 reads TGTGCCAGCAGCTTGCAGACAGGGTATTCCTATGGCTACACCTTC.

V is TRBV6-6 and J is TRBJ1-2, with D possibly being TRBD1 (5 bases). Trimming removed 0 bases from V and 4 bases from J, with 12 bases in between. There are 15 residues in the CDR3. Germline CDR1 MNHNY, CDR2 SVGAGI (reference sequence). The CDR3 here is CASSYSGPGFYGYTF. The CDR3 DNA is TGTGCCAGCAGTTACTCTGGGCCAGGGTTCTATGGCTACACCTTC.

As for this clone: One end of the junction is discordant with germline, which a read error may explain. The CDR3 DNA sequence: TGTGCCAGCAGTCAAGGGGGTGTGGAGAGGGCGAAACTGTTTTTT. Residues: CASSQGGVERAKLFF. This chain links TRBV3-1 (or the pseudogene TRBV3-2) with TRBJ1-4; a possible D gene is TRBD1 (6 bases). The CDR3 covers 15 residues. Germline V gene sequence: CDR1 LGHDT, CDR2 YNNKEL (reference sequence).

The chain uses TRBV5-1 and TRBJ2-5; a weak D match, TRBD1 (5 bases). Germline CDR1 and CDR2: SGHRS and YFSETQ. The length of the CDR3 is 14 residues. Deletions cut 4 bases from V and 2 bases from J, with 12 bases between. DNA for the CDR3: TGCGCCAGCAGCCACGGACAAGGGCAAGAGACCCAGTACTTC. Protein: CASSHGQGQETQYF.

The gene calls are TRBV19 and TRBJ2-1; weak D call: TRBD2 (6 bases). Trimming took 1 base from V and 5 from J, leaving 6 bases between them. The CDR3 loop spans 13 amino acids. Looked up from germline, CDR1 is LNHDA and CDR2 is SQIVND (reference sequence). CDR3 sequence (DNA): TGTGCCAGTAGTATAGGGGGGGACAATGAGCAGTTCTTC. Amino acid sequence: CASSIGGDNEQFF.

In its sample, this clone was seen a few times. The rearrangement uses TRBV5-5 and TRBJ2-7; a possible D gene is TRBD1 (7 bases). Between the trimmed V and J ends, which lost 0 bases and 3 bases, there was a span of 13 bases. The CDR3 totals 15 residues. Germline values: CDR1 SGHKS, CDR2 YYEKEE (reference sequence). DNA of the CDR3: TGTGCCAGCAGCTTGGAGGCGGGACAGTACTACGAGCAGTACTTC. This translates into CASSLEAGQYYEQYF.

The rearrangement uses TRBV7-8 and TRBJ2-5, with 8 bases lining up with TRBD2. In germline, CDR1 is SGHVS, CDR2 FQNEAQ. The CDR3 length is 16 residues. Trimming cost V 3 bases and J 5 bases; bases outside gene matches: 11. The CDR3 coding sequence is TGTGCCAGCAGCTTGTGGACCGGGGGGGATTGGGAGACCCAGTACTTC. This encodes CASSLWTGGDWETQYF.

The chain links TRBV7-9 to TRBJ2-2; D is unresolved. Germline V gives CDR1 SEHNR, CDR2 FQNEAQ (reference sequence). The CDR3 runs 16 residues. Trimming left V 3 bases short and J 0 bases short, with 11 bases between. CDR3 protein: CASSFDNPANTGELFF. CDR3 DNA sequence: TGTGCCAGCAGCTTCGACAACCCAGCGAACACCGGGGAGCTGTTTTTT.

V usage is TRBV4-1 and J usage is TRBJ2-3; TRBD2 agrees at 10 bases. CDR1 MGHRA and CDR2 YSYEKL come from the germline V gene. Germline trimming cut 3 bases from V and 2 bases from J; bases unmatched to any gene: 5. The CDR3 is 16 amino acids. The DNA of the CDR3 is TGCGCCAGCAGCCACGGACTAGCGGAACACACAGATACGCAGTATTTT. Its translation is CASSHGLAEHTDTQYF.

A single count supports this clone. The J gene is TRBJ2-7, the V gene TRBV5-1; 11 bases align to TRBD2. With V trimmed by 3 bases and J by 0 bases, 5 bases remained unmatched. This CDR3 region has 16 residues. CDR1 is SGHRS and CDR2 is YFSETQ in the germline V gene. CDR3 in amino acids: CASSSTSGGLSYEQYF. CDR3 bases: TGCGCCAGCAGCTCAACTAGCGGGGGCCTCTCCTACGAGCAGTACTTC.

The V and J genes are TRBV7-9 and TRBJ2-3, with 8 positions matching TRBD2. The CDR3 is 18 residues long. V trimming: 5 bases; J trimming: 2 bases; junction bases outside the gene matches: 15. Germline assignment: CDR1 SEHNR and CDR2 FQNEAQ (reference sequence). The CDR3 DNA reads TGTGCCAGCAGCCCACGGACGGGGGGGCTCCCCCCCACAGATACGCAGTATTTT. Protein product: CASSPRTGGLPPTDTQYF.

This chain connects TRBV7-2 to TRBJ2-5; D is possibly TRBD1 (5 bases). V shed 5 bases and J shed 3 bases, with 16 bases lying between them. This CDR3 is built from 15 residues. Per germline, CDR1 SGHTA and CDR2 FQGNSA. The DNA of the CDR3 is TGTGCCAGCAGCCCCCAATCGGGCAGGGAAGAGACCCAGTACTTC. Translating gives CASSPQSGREETQYF.

This chain links TRBV28 with TRBJ1-5, with D possibly being TRBD1 (6 bases). CDR1 is MDHEN, CDR2 SYDVKM, per germline. The germline V and J ends were trimmed by 5 bases and 2 bases, with 16 bases remaining between them. This CDR3 comprises 16 residues. Here the CDR3 reads CASSPPGGRRNQPQHF. The CDR3 bases are TGTGCCAGCAGTCCCCCGGGGGGGCGACGCAATCAGCCCCAGCATTTT. The whole variable domain, remainder taken from reference TRBV28 and TRBJ1-5, is DVKVTQSSRYLVKRTGEKVFLECVQDMDHENMFWYRQDPGLGLRLIYFSYDVKMKEKGDIPEGYSVSREKKERFSLILESASTNQTSMYLCASSPPGGRRNQPQHFGDGTRLSIL.

The gene calls are TRBV5-6 and TRBJ2-1; maybe TRBD1 (7 bases). From germline, CDR1 is SGHDT and CDR2 YYEEEE. The V end was cut by 4 bases, the J end by 0 bases, with 14 bases between. This CDR3 spans 16 amino acids. Written as DNA, the CDR3 is TGTGCCAGCAGCCGCGGGACAGCTAGCTCCTACAATGAGCAGTTCTTC. It yields the protein CASSRGTASSYNEQFF.

This chain links TRBV7-8 with TRBJ2-1; 10 bases map to TRBD1. CDR3 size: 19 residues. V trimming: 4 bases; J trimming: 2 bases; junction bases outside the gene matches: 14. Per the germline V gene, CDR1 is SGHVS and CDR2 is FQNEAQ. In DNA form, the CDR3 reads TGTGCCAGCAGCTCGGGACAGGGGTTTTTAAAAAATGCCTACAATGAGCAGTTCTTC. This encodes CASSSGQGFLKNAYNEQFF.

The V call is TRBV9, the J call TRBJ2-7; 7 bases line up with TRBD1. Per germline, CDR1 SGDLS and CDR2 YYNGEE. The CDR3 runs 15 residues. With V trimmed by 0 bases and J by 1 base, 4 bases remained unmatched. CDR3 in DNA: TGTGCCAGCAGCGTAGAAGGGACAGAGTCCTACGAGCAGTACTTC. Translated, it gives CASSVEGTESYEQYF.

J is TRBJ1-4 and V is TRBV14; D possibly corresponds to TRBD1 (5 bases). Germline V gives CDR1 SGHDN, CDR2 FVKESK. The CDR3 loop spans 18 amino acids. Trimming cost V 5 bases and J 0 bases, with 19 bases left between them. The CDR3 DNA reads TGTGCCAGCAGCACCGGGGGGTTCAGGGTTTCAACTAATGAAAAACTGTTTTTT. Translating gives CASSTGGFRVSTNEKLFF.

The genes are TRBV4-1 and TRBJ1-6; 10 bases fit TRBD1. With 1 base clipped from V and 9 bases from J, the junction kept 3 bases outside the gene matches. Germline V gene sequence: CDR1 MGHRA, CDR2 YSYEKL. The CDR3 has 15 residues. DNA of the CDR3: TGCGCCAGCAGCCAAGTTCGGACAGGGGGTTCACCCCTCCACTTT. This translates into CASSQVRTGGSPLHF.

The chain combines TRBV6-6 with TRBJ2-3, with 7 bases lining up with TRBD1. Germline CDR1 MNHNY, CDR2 SVGAGI (reference sequence). V was pared by 6 bases and J by 7 bases, with 7 bases of the junction left unmatched. The CDR3 extends over 13 amino acids. CDR3 region: CASSRDRDYTQYF. CDR3 nucleotide sequence: TGTGCCAGCAGCCGCGACAGGGATTATACGCAGTATTTT.

The chain is built from TRBV7-8 and TRBJ2-1, with 12 bases aligning to TRBD2. The CDR3 runs 23 residues. Looked up from germline, CDR1 is SGHVS and CDR2 is FQNEAQ. V was pared by 5 bases and J by 5 bases, with 28 bases of the junction left unmatched. CDR3 sequence reads: CASSQTGTPPPPRTSGTDNEQFF. DNA for the CDR3: TGTGCCAGCAGCCAAACCGGGACACCACCACCACCAAGGACTAGCGGGACCGACAATGAGCAGTTCTTC.

The V gene is TRBV2, the J gene TRBJ1-1; TRBD1 matches 9 bases. Germline-derived CDR1 and CDR2 are SNHLY and FYNNEI. The CDR3 is made up of 16 amino acids. The V gene end was trimmed by 10 bases and the J gene end by 4 bases; junction bases not matched to a gene: 16. The chain's CDR3 is CATTPEQQGAVTEAFF. CDR3 nucleotides: TGTGCCACCACGCCCGAACAACAGGGGGCGGTCACTGAAGCTTTCTTT.

The V and J genes are TRBV11-2 and TRBJ2-4; D call uncertain. This CDR3 has 11 residues. Germline V gene data show CDR1 as SGHAT and CDR2 as FQNNGV. V dropped 4 bases and J dropped 5 bases, with 3 bases sitting between them. CDR3 loop: CASSSQNIQYF. The CDR3 DNA sequence: TGTGCCAGCAGCTCTCAAAACATTCAGTACTTC.

The V gene is TRBV4-3, the J gene TRBJ1-1; maybe TRBD1 (5 bases). This CDR3 has 14 residues. Germline V lookup: CDR1 LGHNA, CDR2 YSLEER. With 0 bases removed from V and 7 bases from J, the gap between germline ends came to 12 bases. The CDR3 region has the DNA TGCGCCAGCAGCCAAGAAGGAGGGGTAGGTGAAGCTTTCTTT. Amino acids: CASSQEGGVGEAFF.

The CDR3 reads CASSYVDRVTDTQYF. DNA for the CDR3: TGTGCCAGCAGTTATGTGGACAGGGTCACAGATACGCAGTATTTT. The genes are TRBV6-6 and TRBJ2-3, with 8 bases aligning to TRBD1. The CDR3 runs to 15 residues. V shed 3 bases, J shed 2 bases, and the junction held 4 bases outside the gene matches. In germline, CDR1 is MNHNY, CDR2 SVGAGI (reference sequence).

This clone has just one count. This chain connects TRBV30 to TRBJ2-7; 10 bases align to TRBD1. With V trimmed by 4 bases and J by 3 bases, 6 bases remained unmatched. The CDR3 is made up of 14 amino acids. Germline-derived CDR1 and CDR2 are GTSNPN and SVGIG (reference sequence). The CDR3 DNA follows: TGTGCCTGGACCCCCGGGACAGGGGTCTACGAGCAGTACTTC. Protein sequence: CAWTPGTGVYEQYF.

The chain is built from TRBV7-2 and TRBJ2-7; TRBD1 matches 8 bases. This CDR3 has 15 residues. The trim removed 6 bases at V and 1 base at J, leaving 8 bases unmatched. CDR1 and CDR2 (germline): SGHTA, FQGNSA. The CDR3 DNA sequence: TGTGCCAGCAGTCGTGGACAGGGCGGGTCCTACGAGCAGTACTTC. Protein sequence: CASSRGQGGSYEQYF.